The rows below give T cell receptor beta chains drawn from one sample of a study of blood T cell repertoires in COVID-19. Clones were sequenced by immunoSEQ multiplex PCR, and TCRdb holds only the in-frame ones, with some missing. The data show under 200,000 clones, 85% to 90% seen once. Sequencing was done on a sample of peripheral blood. The receptors come from a young man with active or convalescent COVID-19. Each CDR3 is given with its conserved first and last residue. D genes are given only for firm matches.

j_call,d_call,v_call,cdr3_aa
TRBJ2-1,-,TRBV5-1,CASSVSGTPAVNEQFF
TRBJ1-3,-,TRBV30,CAWRTSSGNTIYF
TRBJ2-7,-,TRBV1,CTSSQAPSGPILEQYF
TRBJ1-2,-,TRBV27,CASSLYSNYGYTF
TRBJ1-3,-,TRBV18,CASSPTSFVSGSGNTIYF
TRBJ1-1,-,TRBV30,CACRGAEAFF
TRBJ1-1,-,TRBV29-1,CSVDRGNTEAFF
TRBJ2-3,TRBD2,TRBV11-2,CATETGTSPDTQYF
TRBJ1-1,-,TRBV12-5,CASGFEGTEAFF
TRBJ1-4,-,TRBV6-2/TRBV6-3,CASSYSTSGRGSTNEKLFF
TRBJ1-6,TRBD1,TRBV18,CASSPGQGDPPLHF
TRBJ1-3,-,TRBV10-3,CAISGTDSGNTIYF
TRBJ2-7,-,TRBV7-2,CASSLDRTYEQYF
TRBJ2-7,-,TRBV12-2,CASRHGGGEQYF
TRBJ2-1,TRBD1,TRBV5-1,CASSKGTGWENEQFF
TRBJ2-5,TRBD2,TRBV6-6,CASLTSGRTGRETQYF
TRBJ2-1,-,TRBV11-2,CASRRLASYNEQFF
TRBJ1-2,TRBD1,TRBV6-6,CASSYRQGAMNGYTF
TRBJ1-1,TRBD1,TRBV2,CASRTGLNTEAFF